This TCR beta chain stems from a study of CD8+ T cells in alopecia areata. Study at large: Tofacitinib lasted 6 to 18 months, then 6 months off drug.

After isolation, RNA underwent reverse transcription to generate cDNA as the sequencing template. Profiled with immunoSEQ multiplex PCR; TCRdb holds only in-frame clones, not every one. The table has about 200,000 clones, over 60% seen once. Sample treatment: oral pan-JAK inhibitor, 5-10 mg twice daily. Study-wide findings and caveats: Tofacitinib delivered significant drops in scalp clonality and in expanded CD8+ clones among the top 100.

About this clone: Its antigen is currently unknown.

The CDR3 sequence is 15 residues long. V lost 4 bases and J 4 bases, leaving 17 bases between the germline ends. CDR1 and CDR2 (germline): SGHRS, YFSETQ. The chain joins TRBV5-1 to TRBJ2-5; perhaps TRBD1 as D (7 bases). The input for sequencing was CD4+ T cells sorted from blood, taken at week 4, from a patient treated with tofacitinib. The clonotype comes from a human donor with alopecia areata. The CDR3 DNA reads TGCGCCAGCAGCACCGGACAGGTGGGGGGAGAGACCCAGTACTTC. It translates to CASSTGQVGGETQYF.